The next 14 T cell receptor beta chains were all read from a single sample in a study of cytomegalovirus exposure and HLA in healthy donors. Use of 60 Vbeta and 13 Jbeta primers characterized the PCR. Measured with immunoSEQ multiplex PCR; TCRdb has only the in-frame clones, and not every one. The table has approximately 97,000 clones, around 77% seen once; the top ten hold 9.6%. Sequencing used PBMCs. These TCRs come from a male donor in good health and CMV-seropositive.

This chain uses TRBV28 with TRBJ2-7, with 7 bases lining up with TRBD1. Germline assignment: CDR1 MDHEN and CDR2 SYDVKM. The J segment lost 5 bases and the V segment lost 6 bases, leaving 13 bases of the junction unmatched. CDR3 length: 15 residues. CDR3 protein: CASRETGNSNDEQYF. The CDR3 DNA is TGTGCCAGCAGAGAGACAGGGAATTCTAACGACGAGCAGTACTTC.

The rearrangement uses TRBV25-1 and TRBJ2-1, with D perhaps matching TRBD2 (6 bases). V was clipped by 4 bases and J by 8 bases, with 15 bases between them. This CDR3 contains 14 residues. Germline V gene sequence: CDR1 MGHDK, CDR2 SYGVNS. This CDR3 reads CASSVQGGGYEQFF. Here the CDR3 DNA reads TGTGCCAGCAGTGTCCAGGGTGGAGGGTATGAGCAGTTCTTC.

The V gene is TRBV6-6, the J gene TRBJ2-7; 9 nucleotides line up with TRBD2. The CDR3 is 14 amino acids. Germline loops: CDR1 MNHNY, CDR2 SVGAGI (reference sequence). Germline trimming cut 4 bases from V and 2 bases from J; bases unmatched to any gene: 3. The CDR3: CASSSASGTYEQYF. The CDR3 DNA sequence: TGTGCCAGCAGTTCCGCTAGCGGGACCTACGAGCAGTACTTC.

This clone showed up just a few times. This chain joins TRBV4-1 and TRBJ2-7; tentatively, D is TRBD2 (5 bases). Germline-derived CDR1 and CDR2 are MGHRA and YSYEKL. This CDR3 spans 13 amino acids. V lost 3 bases and J lost 4, with 10 bases in between. The CDR3 DNA follows: TGCGCCAGCAGCCAGGGAGTGAGGTACGAGCAGTACTTC. This translates into CASSQGVRYEQYF.

The chain combines TRBV5-1 with TRBJ2-5, with TRBD2 matching over 9 bases. CDR3 length equals 15 residues. The germline gives CDR1 SGHRS, CDR2 YFSETQ. V lost 1 base and J lost 5; bases outside the gene matches: 6. CDR3 DNA: TGCGCCAGCAGCTTGATTGGCGGGAGGGTTGAGACCCAGTACTTC. This translates into CASSLIGGRVETQYF.

CDR3 sequence reads: CASNRSGGFYEQYF. The CDR3 nucleotides are TGTGCCAGCAACCGAAGCGGGGGTTTCTACGAGCAGTACTTC. The genes are TRBV28 and TRBJ2-7; TRBD2 agrees at 8 bases. The CDR3 sequence is 14 residues long. Germline assignment: CDR1 MDHEN and CDR2 SYDVKM. With V trimmed by 7 bases and J by 3 bases, 8 bases remained unmatched. The variable domain in full, with the rest retrieved from reference TRBV28 and TRBJ2-7, is DVKVTQSSRYLVKRTGEKVFLECVQDMDHENMFWYRQDPGLGLRLIYFSYDVKMKEKGDIPEGYSVSREKKERFSLILESASTNQTSMYLCASNRSGGFYEQYFGPGTRLTVT.

This clone has just a few counts. The chain's CDR3 is CASSTHRGQGDTQYF. Here the CDR3 DNA reads TGTGCCAGCAGCACCCACAGGGGGCAAGGAGATACGCAGTATTTT. The rearrangement joins TRBV14 to TRBJ2-3; 9 bases match TRBD1. The J segment lost 5 bases and the V segment lost 5 bases, leaving 8 bases of the junction unmatched. The length of the CDR3 is 15 residues. Germline-derived CDR1 and CDR2 are SGHDN and FVKESK.

This clone occurred once. The V and J genes are TRBV2 and TRBJ1-1, with TRBD1 matching 7 bases. The germline V gene has CDR1 SNHLY and CDR2 FYNNEI. V lost 6 bases, J lost 0 bases, and 1 base stayed unmatched. The CDR3 has 13 amino acids. The chain's CDR3 is CASRGTVNTEAFF. The CDR3 DNA sequence: TGTGCCAGCAGGGGGACAGTGAACACTGAAGCTTTCTTT.

The chain combines TRBV7-8 with TRBJ2-3; no clear D gene. V was clipped by 7 bases and J by 3 bases, with 14 bases between them. Germline CDR1 SGHVS, CDR2 FQNEAQ. The CDR3 runs to 14 residues. CDR3 in DNA: TGTGCCAGCACCGAGACTGGAGCGACAGATACGCAGTATTTT. Amino acids: CASTETGATDTQYF.

This clone was seen just once. V gene TRBV2 combines with J gene TRBJ2-2, with D possibly being TRBD1 (5 bases). V lost 0 bases, J lost 2 bases, and 10 bases lay in between. The CDR3 totals 16 residues. Germline V gene sequence: CDR1 SNHLY, CDR2 FYNNEI. The CDR3 loop reads CASSEAGLINTGELFF. The CDR3 bases are TGTGCCAGCAGTGAAGCGGGGCTTATTAACACCGGGGAGCTGTTTTTT.

The chain combines TRBV11-3 with TRBJ2-3, with 9 bases fitting TRBD1. The CDR3 runs to 16 residues. Germline values: CDR1 SGHNT, CDR2 YENEEA. Losses at the gene ends were 1 base for V and 3 bases for J; bases not matched to a gene: 5. CDR3: CASSLGRDRVTDTQYF. Here the CDR3 DNA reads TGTGCCAGCAGCTTAGGTCGGGACAGGGTAACAGATACGCAGTATTTT.

J is TRBJ2-1 and V is TRBV11-2, with 11 positions matching TRBD1. The CDR3 length is 15 residues. Per germline, CDR1 SGHAT and CDR2 FQNNGV. V shed 5 bases and J 9 bases; nucleotides not matched to a gene: 9. CDR3 nucleotides: TGTGCCAGCAGCGGATCGGGACAGGGGGTAGCTGAGCAGTTCTTC. As protein: CASSGSGQGVAEQFF.

This rearrangement joins TRBV7-9 to TRBJ1-1; TRBD1 matches 8 bases. This CDR3 has 16 residues. J gave up 4 bases and V 5 bases, and 12 bases lay outside the gene matches. CDR1 is SEHNR, CDR2 FQNEAQ, per germline (reference sequence). CDR3 residues: CASSPSSGGSITEAFF. The DNA of the CDR3 is TGTGCCAGCAGCCCATCGTCAGGGGGCTCAATCACTGAAGCTTTCTTT. The variable domain in full, with the rest retrieved from reference TRBV7-9 and TRBJ1-1, is DTGVSQNPRHKITKRGQNVTFRCDPISEHNRLYWYRQTLGQGPEFLTYFQNEAQLEKSRLLSDRFSAERPKGSFSTLEIQRTEQGDSAMYLCASSPSSGGSITEAFFGQGTRLTVV.

The CDR3 DNA sequence: TGCGCCAGCAGCGGCGTACAGGGGGTAGAGAACGAGCAGTACTTC. Translated: CASSGVQGVENEQYF. The J gene is TRBJ2-7, the V gene TRBV5-1, with 8 nucleotides matching TRBD1. This CDR3 is built from 15 residues. Germline V gene sequence: CDR1 SGHRS, CDR2 YFSETQ. Losses at the gene ends were 4 bases for V and 5 bases for J; bases not matched to a gene: 11.